This T cell receptor beta chain was identified in a study of blood T cell repertoires in COVID-19. Study background: Sources were T cells, B-cell-depleted T cells, or PBMCs; the material itself was cDNA or gDNA.

Germline V gene lookup returns CDR1 SEHNR and CDR2 FQNEAQ (reference sequence). This CDR3 has 14 amino acids. Trimming took off 7 bases at V and 4 bases at J, with 16 bases between the two ends. Method: immunoSEQ multiplex PCR; TCRdb's copy keeps in-frame clones and lacks some. Altogether some 350,000 clones are present, over 70% being singletons, with the ten largest covering about 6%. Sample: peripheral blood. The V gene is TRBV7-9, the J gene TRBJ1-1; weak D call: TRBD1 (6 bases). This sequence was found in a woman aged 45-65 years with COVID-19, enrolled during active disease. As DNA, the CDR3 is TGTGCCAGCAAGCAGGGGCCCCGGGGCACTGAAGCTTTCTTT. Its protein is CASKQGPRGTEAFF.